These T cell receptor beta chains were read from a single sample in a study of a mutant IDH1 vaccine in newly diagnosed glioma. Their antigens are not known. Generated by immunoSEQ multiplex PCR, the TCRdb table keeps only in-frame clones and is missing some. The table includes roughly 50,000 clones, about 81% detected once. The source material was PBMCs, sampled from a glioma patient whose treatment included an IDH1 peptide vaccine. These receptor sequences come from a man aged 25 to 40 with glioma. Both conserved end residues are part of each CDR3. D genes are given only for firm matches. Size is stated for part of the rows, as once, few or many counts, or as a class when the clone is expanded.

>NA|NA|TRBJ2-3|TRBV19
TGTGCCAGTAGTATACTAGCGAATACGCAGTATTTT
CASSILANTQYF
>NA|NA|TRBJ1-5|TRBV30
TGTGCCTGGAGACCAGATAGCAATCAGCCCCAGCATTTT
CAWRPDSNQPQHF
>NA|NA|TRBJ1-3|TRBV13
TGTGCCAGCAGCCCTCGTCGTGCAGGGGACTCTGGAAACACCATATATTTT
CASSPRRAGDSGNTIYF
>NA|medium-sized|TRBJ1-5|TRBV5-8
TGTGCCAGCAACGGCCAGGGCAATCAGCCCCAGCATTTT
CASNGQGNQPQHF
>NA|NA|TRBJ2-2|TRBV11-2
TGTGCCAGCCTTAGGGACCGATACAACACCGGGGAGCTGTTTTTT
CASLRDRYNTGELFF
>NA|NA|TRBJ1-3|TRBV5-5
TGTGCCAGCAGCTTGGTTTATATCTCTGGAAACACCATATATTTT
CASSLVYISGNTIYF
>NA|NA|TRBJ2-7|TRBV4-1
TGCGCCAGCAGCCAAATGAGCAACAGCAACTACGAGCAGTACTTC
CASSQMSNSNYEQYF
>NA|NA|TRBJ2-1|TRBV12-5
TGTGCTAGTGGTTTGGTATCTAGCTCCTCCTACAATGAGCAGTTCTTC
CASGLVSSSSYNEQFF
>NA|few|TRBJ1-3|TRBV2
TGTGCCAGCACCTACCTACAGGGAAACACCATATATTTT
CASTYLQGNTIYF
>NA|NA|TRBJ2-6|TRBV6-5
TGTGCCAGCAGTTACGGAGGGGGCGGTGGGGCCAACGTCCTGACTTTC
CASSYGGGGGANVLTF
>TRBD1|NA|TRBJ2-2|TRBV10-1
TGCGCCAGCAGTCCGGGACAGAGTCACACCGGGGAGCTGTTTTTT
CASSPGQSHTGELFF
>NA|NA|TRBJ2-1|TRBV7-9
TGTGCCAGCAGCTTAACACTTTACAATGAGCAGTTCTTC
CASSLTLYNEQFF
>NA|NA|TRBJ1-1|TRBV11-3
TGTGCCAGCAGCCGGGACACCTACACTGAAGCTTTCTTT
CASSRDTYTEAFF
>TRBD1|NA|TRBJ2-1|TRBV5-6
TGTGCCAGCAGCACGTACCTCGGGACAGGAAGCTCCTACAATGAGCAGTTCTTC
CASSTYLGTGSSYNEQFF
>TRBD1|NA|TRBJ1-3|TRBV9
TGTGCCAGCAGCGTAGGGACAGGGTCTGGAAACACCATATATTTT
CASSVGTGSGNTIYF
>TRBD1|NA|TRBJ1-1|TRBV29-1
TGCAGCGTTCGGAGGACAGGGGGCGAAGAAGCTTTCTTT
CSVRRTGGEEAFF
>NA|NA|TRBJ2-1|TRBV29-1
TGCAGCGTTCAAAGGGGCAATGAGCAGTTCTTC
CSVQRGNEQFF
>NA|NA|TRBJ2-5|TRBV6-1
TGTGCCAGCAGTGAAGAATTCAGGGCCCCTGGAAAAGAGACCCAGTACTTC
CASSEEFRAPGKETQYF